One and the same sample provided the 32 T cell receptor beta chains below, sequenced in a study of blood T cell repertoires in COVID-19. Data came from immunoSEQ multiplex PCR; TCRdb stores just in-frame clones and leaves some out. The data show approximately 390,000 clones, around 90% seen once. Sequenced: PBMCs or T cells enriched from blood (not recorded which). The receptors were gathered from a woman aged 35 to 49 with acute COVID-19.

The count of this clone is one. The J gene is TRBJ2-7, the V gene TRBV4-2; perhaps TRBD2 as D (7 bases). Trimming removed 3 bases at V and 2 bases at J, with 17 bases between. From germline, CDR1 is LGHNA and CDR2 YNFKEQ. The CDR3 runs 16 residues. The CDR3 is CASSHDLGGAAYEQYF. DNA of the CDR3: TGTGCCAGCAGCCATGACTTGGGGGGGGCCGCCTACGAGCAGTACTTC.

The chain is built from TRBV30 and TRBJ1-2; unclear D gene. Trimming took off 4 bases at V and 6 bases at J, with 9 bases between the two ends. The V gene's germline CDR1 is GTSNPN and CDR2 SVGIG (reference sequence). The CDR3 totals 11 residues. CDR3 residues: CAWNPTHGYTF. The CDR3 region has the DNA TGTGCCTGGAACCCAACACATGGCTACACCTTC.

The chain has TRBV5-4 and TRBJ2-1; 10 nucleotides align to TRBD2. Germline lookup yields CDR1 SGHNT and CDR2 YYREEE (reference sequence). V gave up 2 bases and J gave up 8 bases; unmatched junction bases: 4. There are 14 residues in the CDR3. The CDR3 sequence is CASSLAGGPHEQFF. In DNA, the CDR3 is TGTGCCAGCAGCTTAGCGGGGGGGCCCCATGAGCAGTTCTTC.

This clone showed up just once. The chain couples TRBV30 to TRBJ2-3; D is undetermined. Germline V CDR1 and CDR2: GTSNPN, SVGIG (reference sequence). The CDR3 loop spans 12 amino acids. V gave up 0 bases and J gave up 5 bases, with 6 bases separating them. In DNA form, the CDR3 reads TGTGCCTGGAGTGTACTCGGAGATACGCAGTATTTT. Its protein product is CAWSVLGDTQYF.

The chain uses TRBV5-1 and TRBJ2-3; 11 nucleotides match TRBD1. The CDR3 totals 17 residues. The germline V gene has CDR1 SGHRS and CDR2 YFSETQ. Trimming removed 0 bases from V and 7 bases from J; junction bases left unmatched: 10. The CDR3 DNA reads TGCGCCAGCAGCTTGGTCTTAGGACAGGGGGCAGGGTATACGCAGTATTTT. Its protein is CASSLVLGQGAGYTQYF.

A remark on this clone: The sample holds other DNA sequences that translate to the same CDR3. The chain is built from TRBV14 and TRBJ1-5; D is undetermined. The V gene's germline CDR1 is SGHDN and CDR2 FVKESK. The CDR3 runs 13 residues. V was pared by 0 bases and J by 5 bases, with 5 bases between. The CDR3, as DNA: TGTGCCAGCAGCCAAGAGCGGGATCAGCCCCAGCATTTT. It codes for CASSQERDQPQHF.

Note on this clone: Other nucleotide sequences in the sample specify the same CDR3. The CDR3 sequence: CASRGGGETQYF. CDR3 nucleotides: TGTGCCAGCAGAGGGGGAGGGGAGACCCAGTACTTC. V and J are TRBV12-3 or TRBV12-4 and TRBJ2-5; D perhaps matches TRBD2 (7 bases). The CDR3 has 12 residues. Trimming removed 6 bases at V and 5 bases at J, with 10 bases between.

J is TRBJ1-1 and V is TRBV18; maybe TRBD1 (6 bases). With 3 bases removed from V and 8 bases from J, the gap between germline ends came to 16 bases. CDR1 and CDR2 from the germline V gene are KGHSH and LQKENI. The CDR3 covers 14 residues. The CDR3 loop is CASSPQFDRLEAFF. DNA of the CDR3: TGTGCCAGCTCACCCCAATTCGACAGGTTGGAAGCTTTCTTT. Full variable domain (outside the CDR3, taken from reference TRBV18 and TRBJ1-1): NAGVMQNPRHLVRRRGQEARLRCSPMKGHSHVYWYRQLPEEGLKFMVYLQKENIIDESGMPKERFSAEFPKEGPSILRIQQVVRGDSAAYFCASSPQFDRLEAFFGQGTRLTVV.

V gene TRBV7-8 combines with J gene TRBJ1-1, with D unresolved. The CDR3 loop spans 13 amino acids. Trimming took off 0 bases at V and 10 bases at J, with 12 bases between the two ends. Germline V gene sequence: CDR1 SGHVS, CDR2 FQNEAQ. CDR3 sequence (DNA): TGTGCCAGCAGCTTAGCGTCCGGGAGAGGAGCTTTCTTT. Protein sequence: CASSLASGRGAFF.

This clone was recorded a few times. The chain links TRBV10-1 to TRBJ2-2; no definite D call. Per the germline V gene, CDR1 is WNHNN and CDR2 is SYGVQD (reference sequence). The ends were cut back, 3 bases at V and 5 bases at J, with 13 bases in the middle. The CDR3 has 15 residues. The CDR3 sequence: CASSDRSTETGELFF. The CDR3 DNA reads as TGCGCCAGCAGTGACCGATCCACAGAGACCGGGGAGCTGTTTTTT.

The rearrangement joins TRBV4-2 to TRBJ1-1, with 7 nucleotides matching TRBD1. This CDR3 comprises 13 residues. V gave up 4 bases and J gave up 5 bases; unmatched junction bases: 4. Germline CDR1 LGHNA, CDR2 YNFKEQ. The CDR3: CASSLQGQTEAFF. CDR3 nucleotides: TGTGCCAGCAGCCTCCAGGGACAGACTGAAGCTTTCTTT.

The chain combines TRBV30 with TRBJ1-4; weak D call: TRBD1 (6 bases). Per germline, CDR1 GTSNPN and CDR2 SVGIG (reference sequence). Between the trimmed V and J ends, which lost 1 base and 8 bases, there was a span of 11 bases. CDR3 size: 13 residues. This CDR3 reads CAWSGQAREKLFF. The CDR3 DNA sequence: TGTGCCTGGAGTGGACAGGCTCGAGAAAAACTGTTTTTT.

The rearrangement joins TRBV29-1 to TRBJ1-2; D perhaps matches TRBD1 (6 bases). Looked up from germline, CDR1 is SQVTM and CDR2 is ANQGSEA. Trimming left V 2 bases short and J 5 bases short, with 15 bases between. This CDR3 has 14 residues. The CDR3 DNA is TGCAGCGTTGAATTGCAGGGACACATTTATGGCTACACCTTC. Encoded protein: CSVELQGHIYGYTF.

The chain has TRBV6-6 and TRBJ2-1; 9 nucleotides match TRBD2. The CDR3 is made up of 16 amino acids. CDR1 is MNHNY, CDR2 SVGAGI, per germline (reference sequence). V was pared by 0 bases and J by 4 bases, with 4 bases of the junction left unmatched. The DNA of the CDR3 is TGTGCCAGCAGTTACTCGAAAGCGGGGGGTTACAATGAGCAGTTCTTC. Translating gives CASSYSKAGGYNEQFF.

The V call is TRBV5-1, the J call TRBJ1-2; D gene unclear. The V end was cut by 1 base, the J end by 4 bases, with 11 bases between. The CDR3 loop spans 14 amino acids. Germline values: CDR1 SGHRS, CDR2 YFSETQ. CDR3 region: CASSLSNSIYGYTF. In DNA form, the CDR3 reads TGCGCCAGCAGCTTGTCGAACAGCATCTATGGCTACACCTTC.

V and J are TRBV5-1 and TRBJ1-2; D is uncertain. The V gene lost 6 bases and the J gene lost 4 bases, with 16 bases spanning the gap. Germline loops: CDR1 SGHRS, CDR2 YFSETQ. The CDR3 loop spans 14 amino acids. The CDR3 DNA reads TGCGCCAGCACGGAGGGCGGGAATTTCTATGGCTACACCTTC. This sequence encodes CASTEGGNFYGYTF.

The rearrangement links TRBV10-3 to TRBJ2-1; 9 positions match TRBD2. The CDR3 extends over 14 amino acids. Unmatched junction bases numbered 8, after V lost 10 bases and J lost 4 bases. CDR1 is ENHRY and CDR2 is SYGVKD in the germline V gene. CDR3 region: CATLSGGRYNEQFF. The CDR3 nucleotides read TGTGCCACCCTTAGCGGGGGTAGGTACAATGAGCAGTTCTTC.

The V and J genes are TRBV30 and TRBJ2-7; perhaps TRBD1 as D (5 bases). Germline CDR1 is GTSNPN and CDR2 is SVGIG (reference sequence). V was shortened by 2 bases and J by 3 bases, with 11 bases between the two germline ends. The CDR3 runs 13 residues. The CDR3 reads CAWSKQVDYEQYF. The CDR3 DNA is TGTGCCTGGAGTAAACAGGTCGACTACGAGCAGTACTTC.

This clone appeared a few times. J is TRBJ2-5 and V is TRBV7-2; 8 nucleotides align to TRBD2. The CDR3 has 16 residues. J lost 1 base, V lost 3 bases, and 7 bases had no gene match. Germline assignment: CDR1 SGHTA and CDR2 FQGNSA. DNA for the CDR3: TGTGCCAGCAGCTTTTTAGCGGGGAGACCCCAAGAGACCCAGTACTTC. Protein sequence: CASSFLAGRPQETQYF.

This CDR3 is CASSLGRTNEKLFF. CDR3 DNA: TGTGCCAGCAGTTTGGGGAGAACTAATGAAAAACTGTTTTTT. The J gene is TRBJ1-4, the V gene TRBV6-5; D call uncertain. Trimming removed 4 bases from V and 1 base from J, with 7 bases in between. The CDR3 covers 14 residues. CDR1 and CDR2 (germline): MNHEY, SVGAGI.

The rearrangement links TRBV2 to TRBJ1-1, with 8 nucleotides matching TRBD1. Germline CDR1 reads SNHLY; CDR2 reads FYNNEI. With 0 bases clipped from V and 10 bases from J, the junction kept 4 bases outside the gene matches. This CDR3 region has 13 residues. DNA of the CDR3: TGTGCCAGCAGTGAAGCCCGGACAGGGATAGCTTTCTTT. Translating gives CASSEARTGIAFF.

The chain carries TRBV27 and TRBJ2-1, with D maybe TRBD2 (5 bases). The CDR3 has 14 amino acids. Germline V lookup: CDR1 MNHEY, CDR2 SMNVEV (reference sequence). V shed 0 bases and J shed 9 bases, with 12 bases lying between them. The CDR3 nucleotides read TGTGCCAGCAGTTTATCGCAGGACGCGGGTGAGCAGTTCTTC. This sequence encodes CASSLSQDAGEQFF.

CDR3 nucleotides: TGTGCCAGCAGCATACTAGCGGGGCCCTACGAGCAGTACTTC. This translates into CASSILAGPYEQYF. The rearrangement joins TRBV21-1 to TRBJ2-7; TRBD2, as called in the table, went unchecked against the DNA. TRBV21-1 is classified as a pseudogene. This CDR3 contains 14 residues.

The CDR3 reads CASSIDRGLNQPQHF. The CDR3 DNA sequence: TGTGCCAGTAGTATTGACAGGGGGCTCAATCAGCCCCAGCATTTT. The chain employs TRBV19 and TRBJ1-5, with TRBD1 matching over 10 bases. The germline gives CDR1 LNHDA, CDR2 SQIVND (reference sequence). This CDR3 is 15 amino acids long. With V trimmed by 3 bases and J by 3 bases, 2 bases remained unmatched.

The chain carries TRBV9 and TRBJ2-1; possibly TRBD2 for D (6 bases). Germline CDR1 is SGDLS and CDR2 is YYNGEE. Trimming took off 1 base at V and 7 bases at J, with 15 bases between the two ends. The CDR3 covers 15 residues. The CDR3 bases are TGTGCCAGCAGCGTAAGCGGGTTGAGAGTAAATGAGCAGTTCTTC. This encodes CASSVSGLRVNEQFF.

This chain joins TRBV2 and TRBJ1-5; no definite D call. The V end was cut by 6 bases, the J end by 2 bases, with 17 bases between. This CDR3 is built from 16 residues. CDR1 SNHLY and CDR2 FYNNEI come from the germline V gene. The CDR3 DNA is TGTGCCAGCAGCAAAGAGTCGGGTTCTGGCAATCAGCCCCAGCATTTT. Amino acids: CASSKESGSGNQPQHF.

The rearrangement joins TRBV5-4 to TRBJ1-1; D possibly corresponds to TRBD1 (6 bases). Trimming pared 4 bases from V and 2 bases from J, leaving 12 bases between. Looked up from germline, CDR1 is SGHNT and CDR2 is YYREEE (reference sequence). The CDR3 runs to 14 residues. CDR3 in amino acids: CASSRDRPNTEAFF. The CDR3, as DNA: TGTGCCAGCAGCCGTGACAGGCCTAACACTGAAGCTTTCTTT.

This clone was found once. V is TRBV15 and J is TRBJ1-3; D might be TRBD1 (6 bases). Germline values: CDR1 LNHNV, CDR2 YYDKDF (reference sequence). Trimming left V 4 bases short and J 2 bases short, with 12 bases between. This CDR3 region has 15 residues. The CDR3 coding sequence is TGTGCCACCAGCACGGACAGAACTACTGGAAACACCATATATTTT. It yields the protein CATSTDRTTGNTIYF.

This sequence joins TRBV3-1 (or the pseudogene TRBV3-2) and TRBJ1-2, with 9 bases aligning to TRBD1. The CDR3 spans 13 residues. The V gene end was trimmed by 6 bases and the J gene end by 6 bases; junction bases not matched to a gene: 5. Germline V gives CDR1 LGHDT, CDR2 YNNKEL (reference sequence). CDR3 sequence reads: CASRQGQGNGYTF. The CDR3 DNA reads TGTGCCAGCAGACAGGGACAGGGTAATGGCTACACCTTC.

This clone was counted a single time. The genes are TRBV30 and TRBJ1-5; D perhaps matches TRBD1 (6 bases). Germline CDR1 is GTSNPN and CDR2 is SVGIG (reference sequence). Trimming stripped 0 bases from V and 10 bases from J, with 13 bases between. This CDR3 has 13 residues. CDR3 region: CAWSVPRGEPQHF. The CDR3 DNA reads TGTGCCTGGAGTGTACCCAGGGGAGAACCCCAGCATTTT. Based on the CDR3 plus reference TRBV30 and TRBJ1-5, the full variable domain is SQTIHQWPATLVQPVGSPLSLECTVEGTSNPNLYWYRQAAGRGLQLLFYSVGIGQISSEVPQNLSASRPQDRQFILSSKKLLLSDSGFYLCAWSVPRGEPQHFGDGTRLSIL.

This clone was seen more than once but under ten times. This chain uses TRBV19 with TRBJ1-5; TRBD1 is a possible D gene (5 bases). Trimming shortened V by 2 bases and J by 5 bases, and 10 bases separated the two germline ends. Germline assignment: CDR1 LNHDA and CDR2 SQIVND (reference sequence). The CDR3 contains 14 residues. The DNA of the CDR3 is TGTGCCAGTAGTATAACTGGGGGGGATCAGCCCCAGCATTTT. Protein product: CASSITGGDQPQHF.

The chain uses TRBV9 and TRBJ1-6; D might be TRBD1 (5 bases). Between the trimmed V and J ends, which lost 3 bases and 7 bases, there was a span of 14 bases. Germline CDR1 and CDR2: SGDLS and YYNGEE. This CDR3 contains 15 residues. Written as DNA, the CDR3 is TGTGCCAGCAGCGCCACCAGGGCTGGGAATTCACCCCTCCACTTT. The encoded protein is CASSATRAGNSPLHF.